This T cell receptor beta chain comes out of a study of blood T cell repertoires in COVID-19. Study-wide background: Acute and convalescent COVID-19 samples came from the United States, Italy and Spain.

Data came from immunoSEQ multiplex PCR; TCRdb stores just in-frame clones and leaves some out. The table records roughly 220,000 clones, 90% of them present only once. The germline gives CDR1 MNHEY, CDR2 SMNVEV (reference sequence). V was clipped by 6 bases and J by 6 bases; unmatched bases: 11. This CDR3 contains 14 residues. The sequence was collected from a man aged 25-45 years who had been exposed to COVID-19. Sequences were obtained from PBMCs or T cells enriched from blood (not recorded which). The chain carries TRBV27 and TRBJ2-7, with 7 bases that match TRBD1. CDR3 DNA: TGTGCCAGCAGAGCCGGGACAGACGGCTCCGAGCAGTACTTC. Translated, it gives CASRAGTDGSEQYF.